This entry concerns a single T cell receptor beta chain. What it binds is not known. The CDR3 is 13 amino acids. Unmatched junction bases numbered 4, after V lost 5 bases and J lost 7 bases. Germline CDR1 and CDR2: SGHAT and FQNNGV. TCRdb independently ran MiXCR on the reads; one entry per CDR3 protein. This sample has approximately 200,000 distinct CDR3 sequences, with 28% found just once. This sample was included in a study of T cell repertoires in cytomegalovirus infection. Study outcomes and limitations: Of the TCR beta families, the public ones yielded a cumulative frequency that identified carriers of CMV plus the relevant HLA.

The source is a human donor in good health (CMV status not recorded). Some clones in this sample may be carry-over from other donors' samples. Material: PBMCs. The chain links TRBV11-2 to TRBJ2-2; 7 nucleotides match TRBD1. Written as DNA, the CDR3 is TGTGCCAGCAGCGGAGACAGGGTCGGGGAGCTGTTTTTT. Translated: CASSGDRVGELFF.